Described below is a single T cell receptor beta chain sequence and its context. Then a second PCR, running roughly 7 to 11 cycles, was carried out with a sample-barcoded 5' primer and a J-beta primer mix. TCRdb re-analysed the 5' RACE reads in MiXCR, keeping a single row per CDR3 protein. Counted here are roughly 2 million distinct CDR3 sequences, about 49% occurring once; the ten biggest clones make up roughly 2%. The source of the sample is a study of blood T cells in healthy people across ages. Germline CDR1 MNHEY, CDR2 SVGAGI. The CDR3 contains 15 residues. The V and J ends lost 10 bases and 4 bases, in that order; junction bases with no gene match: 12.

The receptor was derived from a woman between 40 and 55 years old in good health. The sequenced sample consisted of blood. The chain combines TRBV6-5 with TRBJ2-3; 9 bases are shared with TRBD2. CDR3 protein: CATGARRGGPDTQYF. CDR3 nucleotide sequence: TGTGCCACCGGAGCGCGGCGGGGGGGACCAGATACGCAGTATTTT.